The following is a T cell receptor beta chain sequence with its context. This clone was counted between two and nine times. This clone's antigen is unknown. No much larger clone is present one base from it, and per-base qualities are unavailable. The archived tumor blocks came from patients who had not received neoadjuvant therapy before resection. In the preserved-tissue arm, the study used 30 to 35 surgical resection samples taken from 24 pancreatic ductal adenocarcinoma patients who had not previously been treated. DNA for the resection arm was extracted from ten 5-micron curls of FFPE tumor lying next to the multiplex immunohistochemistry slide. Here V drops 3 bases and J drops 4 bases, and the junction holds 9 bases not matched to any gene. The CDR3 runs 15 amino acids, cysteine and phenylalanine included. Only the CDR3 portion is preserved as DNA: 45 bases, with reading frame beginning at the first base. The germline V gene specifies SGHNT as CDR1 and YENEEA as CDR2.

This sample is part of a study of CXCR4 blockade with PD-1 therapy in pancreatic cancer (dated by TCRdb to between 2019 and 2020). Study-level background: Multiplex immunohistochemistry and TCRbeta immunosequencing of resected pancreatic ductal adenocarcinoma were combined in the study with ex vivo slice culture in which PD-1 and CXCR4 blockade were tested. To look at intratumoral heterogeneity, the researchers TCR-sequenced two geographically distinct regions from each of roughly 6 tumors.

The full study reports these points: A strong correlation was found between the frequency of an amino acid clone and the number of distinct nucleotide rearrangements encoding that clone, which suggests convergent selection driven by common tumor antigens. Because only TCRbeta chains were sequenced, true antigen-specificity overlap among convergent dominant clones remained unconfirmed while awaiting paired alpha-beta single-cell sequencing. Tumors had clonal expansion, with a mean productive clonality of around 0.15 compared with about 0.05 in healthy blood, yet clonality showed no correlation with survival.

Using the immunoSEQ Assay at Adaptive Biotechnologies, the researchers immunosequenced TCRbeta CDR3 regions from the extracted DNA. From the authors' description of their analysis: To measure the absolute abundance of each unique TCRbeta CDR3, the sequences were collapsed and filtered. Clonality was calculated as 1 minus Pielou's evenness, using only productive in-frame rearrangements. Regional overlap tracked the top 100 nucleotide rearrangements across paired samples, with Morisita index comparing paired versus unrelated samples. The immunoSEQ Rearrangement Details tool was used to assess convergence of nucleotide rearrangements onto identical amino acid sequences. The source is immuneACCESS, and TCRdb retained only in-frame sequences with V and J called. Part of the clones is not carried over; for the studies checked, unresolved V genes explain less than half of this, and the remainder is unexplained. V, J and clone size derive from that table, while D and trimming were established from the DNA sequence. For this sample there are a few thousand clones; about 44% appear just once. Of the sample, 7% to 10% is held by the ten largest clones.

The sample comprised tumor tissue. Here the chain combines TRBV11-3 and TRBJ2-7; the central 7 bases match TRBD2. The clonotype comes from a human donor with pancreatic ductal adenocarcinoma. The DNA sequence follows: TGTGCCAGCAGCTTGGACCCGGCGGGAGCTTACGAGCAGTACTTC. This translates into CASSLDPAGAYEQYF.